The rows below give T cell receptor beta chains drawn from one sample of a study of OX40 agonist ivuxolimab in advanced cancers. Sequencing used immunoSEQ multiplex PCR; TCRdb keeps in-frame clones, though not all of them. The sample has about 61,000 clones; less than 85% are singletons. Sequencing was performed on CD4+ or CD8+ T cells sorted from blood, taken in a trial of the OX40 agonist ivuxolimab. These receptors came from an adult with an advanced solid tumor such as melanoma, head and neck, liver or kidney cancer. The CDR3 runs from the conserved cysteine through the conserved F or W. Each record gives: CDR3 length, V gene, D gene, clone size, J gene, CDR3 DNA, CDR3 protein. D genes are given only for firm matches. A row's size may be missing; if present it is once, few, many or a size class.

17	TRBV5-5	TRBD1	.	TRBJ2-2	TGTGCCAGCAGCCGACAGGGGGCCGCTCTCGACACCGGGGAGCTGTTTTTT	CASSRQGAALDTGELFF
15	TRBV5-1	.	.	TRBJ2-2	TGCGCCAGCAACCCGCGGGCAGGGGACACCGGGGAGCTGTTTTTT	CASNPRAGDTGELFF
13	TRBV19	.	.	TRBJ2-1	TGTGCCTCTTCAGGGGGGGTCTACAATGAGCAGTTCTTC	CASSGGVYNEQFF
17	TRBV5-6	TRBD2	.	TRBJ2-3	TGTGCCAGCAGCCCAACCGGACTAGCGGGAGTTCAGTATACGCAGTATTTT	CASSPTGLAGVQYTQYF
14	TRBV19	TRBD1	.	TRBJ1-1	TGTGCCAGTAGTGCGCACAGGGGGCCGGCTGAAGCTTTCTTT	CASSAHRGPAEAFF
13	TRBV30	TRBD1	.	TRBJ1-2	TGTGCCTGGAGCGAGGGGGCGGCCTATGGCTACACCTTC	CAWSEGAAYGYTF
16	TRBV10-3	.	few	TRBJ2-2	TGTGCCATCAGTGATGTCAGGGTGACCGACACCGGGGAGCTGTTTTTT	CAISDVRVTDTGELFF
13	TRBV25-1	.	once	TRBJ1-3	TGTGCCAGCAGTGAATCGAACGAGAACACCATATATTTT	CASSESNENTIYF
11	TRBV2	TRBD2	.	TRBJ2-1	TGTGCCAGTAGCGGGAACAATGAGCAGTTCTTC	CASSGNNEQFF
15	TRBV7-8	.	.	TRBJ2-7	TGTGCCAGCAGCTTAGCGAGGGGACTTTCCTACGAGCAGTACTTC	CASSLARGLSYEQYF
14	TRBV7-9	TRBD1	.	TRBJ2-5	TGTGCCAGCAGCCCCGGGACAGAGGAAGAGACCCAGTACTTC	CASSPGTEEETQYF
15	TRBV28	.	.	TRBJ2-7	TGTGCCAGCAGTTCAACGCGGGACGGACTCTACGAGCAGTACTTC	CASSSTRDGLYEQYF
16	TRBV7-9	.	.	TRBJ1-5	TGTGCCAGCAGCCCCACCCCGGGGGGTGGAAGTCAGCCCCAGCATTTT	CASSPTPGGGSQPQHF
13	TRBV19	TRBD1	.	TRBJ1-2	TGTGCCAGTAGGCATGACAGGGAGGGTGGCTACACCTTC	CASRHDREGGYTF
16	TRBV19	TRBD2	.	TRBJ2-1	TGTGCCAGTAGTATCCGGGATAGCGGGGGATACAATGAGCAGTTCTTC	CASSIRDSGGYNEQFF
13	TRBV10-3	.	.	TRBJ1-1	TGTGCCATCAGTGAGAACCGCGGCACTGAAGCTTTCTTT	CAISENRGTEAFF
11	TRBV30	.	once	TRBJ2-7	TGTGCCTGGAGTGTACTCACCGAGCAGTACTTC	CAWSVLTEQYF
14	TRBV6-1	TRBD1	.	TRBJ2-7	TGTGCCAGCAGTGAAATTAGGGGACAGAATAGGAGGTACTTC	CASSEIRGQNRRYF
18	TRBV7-9	.	.	TRBJ2-1	TGTGCCAGCAGCCCCTCCGGGGGTGACTTGAGCTCCTACAATGAGCAGTTCTTC	CASSPSGGDLSSYNEQFF
16	TRBV10-1	TRBD2	.	TRBJ2-1	TGCGCCAGCAGTGAATCCTTGGGACTAGCGGGAAATGAGCAGTTCTTC	CASSESLGLAGNEQFF
15	TRBV30	TRBD1	.	TRBJ1-3	TGTGCCTGGAGCTTTCAAGGACAGGTCGGAAACACCATATATTTT	CAWSFQGQVGNTIYF
12	TRBV5-4	.	.	TRBJ2-7	TGTGCCAGCAGCTTGGATGACTACGAGCAGTACTTC	CASSLDDYEQYF
12	TRBV4-2	TRBD2	.	TRBJ2-1	TGTGCCAGCAGCCAAGTAGCGGGGCAGCAGTTCTTC	CASSQVAGQQFF
10	TRBV7-6	.	.	TRBJ2-7	TGTGCCAGCAGCTACTACGAGCAGTACTTC	CASSYYEQYF
13	TRBV19	.	.	TRBJ1-4	TGTGCCAGTGCCCAGATGGGTAATGAAAAACTGTTTTTT	CASAQMGNEKLFF
13	TRBV5-5	.	once	TRBJ2-5	TGTGCCAGCAGCTTAGGTCGGGACGAGACCCAGTACTTC	CASSLGRDETQYF
12	TRBV29-1	.	.	TRBJ1-5	TGCAGCGTTGGAACGTCTAATCAGCCCCAGCATTTT	CSVGTSNQPQHF
15	TRBV7-8	TRBD1	once	TRBJ2-5	TGTGCCAGCAGCATCCCGACAGGGGGCCAAGAGACCCAGTACTTC	CASSIPTGGQETQYF
12	TRBV5-4	.	.	TRBJ2-1	TGTGCCAGCAGCTTGGAGGGGGATGAGCAGTTCTTC	CASSLEGDEQFF
13	TRBV14	.	.	TRBJ2-3	TGTGCCAGCAGCCAAGATCCGGGAGATACGCAGTATTTT	CASSQDPGDTQYF
11	TRBV10-3	.	.	TRBJ2-1	TGTGCCATCATGGAATACAATGAGCAGTTCTTC	CAIMEYNEQFF
13	TRBV6-1	.	.	TRBJ2-4	TGTGCCAGCAGTGAACCACCTAGTGGGTGGGGGGACTTC	CASSEPPSGWGDF
15	TRBV19	.	once	TRBJ1-3	TGTGCCAGTAGTATCCTCGGGGAAGCTGGAAACACCATATATTTT	CASSILGEAGNTIYF
16	TRBV18	TRBD2	.	TRBJ2-3	TGTGCCAGCTCACCGGACGGGAGGTCCTCCGGAGATACGCAGTATTTT	CASSPDGRSSGDTQYF
13	TRBV11-2	TRBD1	.	TRBJ2-7	TGTGCCAGCAGCGATGGACAGGCCTACGAGCAGTACTTC	CASSDGQAYEQYF
14	TRBV30	TRBD1	.	TRBJ2-7	TGTGCCTGGAGTATCGGACAGGGGGACTACGAGCAGTACTTC	CAWSIGQGDYEQYF
13	TRBV5-1	.	.	TRBJ2-5	TGCGCCAGCAGCTTGGCAGGGCGGGAGACCCAGTACTTC	CASSLAGRETQYF
16	TRBV19	.	.	TRBJ1-1	TGTGCCAGTAGTATGCCCTGGAGGGAGGAAGGCACTGAAGCTTTCTTT	CASSMPWREEGTEAFF
15	TRBV4-3	.	.	TRBJ2-7	TGCGCCAGCAGCCAAACTGAAGGGACCACCTACGAGCAGTACTTC	CASSQTEGTTYEQYF
12	TRBV5-4	.	.	TRBJ2-3	TGTGCCAGCAGCCTCCGGGCAGATACGCAGTATTTT	CASSLRADTQYF
16	TRBV13	.	.	TRBJ2-1	TGTGCCAGCAGCGACCTCAGCGGCTACTCCTACAATGAGCAGTTCTTC	CASSDLSGYSYNEQFF
15	TRBV6-6	TRBD1	.	TRBJ2-7	TGTGCCAGCAGTGACACGGGACAGAGGAGCGGCAAGCAGTACTTC	CASSDTGQRSGKQYF
11	TRBV20-1	.	.	TRBJ2-5	TGCAGTGCTGTGACTAAAGAGACCCAGTACTTC	CSAVTKETQYF
14	TRBV7-2	.	.	TRBJ2-7	TGTGCCAGCAGCTTAGGTGGGGGCCAGGGAGAGCAGTACTTC	CASSLGGGQGEQYF
17	TRBV10-3	TRBD2	.	TRBJ2-1	TGTGCCATCAGTGAGTCCATAGCGGGAGGGCCGGACAATGAGCAGTTCTTC	CAISESIAGGPDNEQFF
14	TRBV18	TRBD1	.	TRBJ1-1	TGTGCCAGCTCACCAACAGGGGGGAACACTGAAGCTTTCTTT	CASSPTGGNTEAFF
14	TRBV2	.	.	TRBJ2-3	TGTGCCAGCATGTGGGACCCTAGCACAGATACGCAGTATTTT	CASMWDPSTDTQYF
12	TRBV6-1	.	.	TRBJ1-2	TGTGCCAGCAGGGTACAGGGATACGGCTACACCTTC	CASRVQGYGYTF
14	TRBV6-5	.	.	TRBJ1-2	TGTGCCAGCAGCTCAACCACAGGGAACTATGGCTACACCTTC	CASSSTTGNYGYTF
14	TRBV5-1	.	.	TRBJ2-3	TGCGCCAGCAGCTTTGGTGCGGAGGGGGATACGCAGTATTTT	CASSFGAEGDTQYF
13	TRBV2	.	.	TRBJ2-1	TGTGCCAGCAGGATCAGGGATTCGGCTGAGCAGTTCTTC	CASRIRDSAEQFF
12	TRBV2	.	.	TRBJ2-7	TGTGCCAGCAGTGTGACAGACTACGAGCAGTACTTC	CASSVTDYEQYF
15	TRBV9	.	.	TRBJ1-1	TGTGCCAGCAGCTCAGAGGGGGGTATGAACACTGAAGCTTTCTTT	CASSSEGGMNTEAFF
13	TRBV6-1	TRBD1	.	TRBJ1-2	TGTGCCAGCAGCTCAGGACAGGGGTCTGGCTACACCTTC	CASSSGQGSGYTF
16	TRBV9	TRBD1	.	TRBJ2-2	TGTGCCAGCACCAAGTACGGGACAGGGGATACCGGGGAGCTGTTTTTT	CASTKYGTGDTGELFF